These 12 T cell receptor beta chains originate from one sample sequenced in a study of shared clonotypes between healthy human individuals (dated by TCRdb to 2020 to 2022). The library was produced with the immunoSEQ multiplex PCR assay. TCRdb retrieved this table from immuneACCESS and kept in-frame rearrangements only. Not all clones are present; in checked studies, unresolved V genes account for under half, and no reason is known for the remainder. The sample table records 100,000 to 120,000 clones; around 65% of these occur just once. Approximately 25% of the sample comes from the top ten. Sequencing was carried out using memory CD8+ T cells sorted from blood. Interpreted using the paper, the cell subset or site label stands for: CD45RO+ cells pooled with CCR7-negative TemRA cells. These receptors all stem from a woman aged 25 to 45 in good health.

This chain uses TRBV11-1 with TRBJ1-1; D perhaps matches TRBD1 (6 bases). The CDR3 has 13 amino acids. Germline CDR1 reads SGHAT; CDR2 reads FQDESV (reference sequence). The V end lost 5 bases, the J end lost 8 bases, and 15 bases lay between the germline ends. The CDR3 coding sequence is TGTGCCAGCAGCCTACAATCGACAGGAGAAGCTTTCTTT. Protein product: CASSLQSTGEAFF. Filled out from reference TRBV11-1 and TRBJ1-1, the complete variable domain reads EAEVAQSPRYKITEKSQAVAFWCDPISGHATLYWYRQILGQGPELLVQFQDESVVDDSQLPKDRFSAERLKGVDSTLKIQPAELGDSAMYLCASSLQSTGEAFFGQGTRLTVV.

The J gene is TRBJ2-5, the V gene TRBV4-1; 9 bases are a match to TRBD1. Germline CDR1 is MGHRA and CDR2 is YSYEKL. The CDR3 is 17 amino acids. Germline trimming cut 2 bases from V and 4 bases from J; bases unmatched to any gene: 11. The CDR3 DNA follows: TGCGCCAGCAGCCAAAACCTAAAACAGGGGGCGGGAGAGACCCAGTACTTC. Translated: CASSQNLKQGAGETQYF.

This clone was counted between two and nine times. The rearrangement uses TRBV28 and TRBJ2-6; TRBD1 matches 11 bases. Looked up from germline, CDR1 is MDHEN and CDR2 is SYDVKM. Losses at the gene ends were 5 bases for V and 2 bases for J; bases not matched to a gene: 5. The CDR3 loop spans 17 amino acids. The CDR3 nucleotides read TGTGCCAGCAGTCCACGGACAGGGGGCGCTGGGGCCAACGTCCTGACTTTC. This codes for CASSPRTGGAGANVLTF.

The rearrangement uses TRBV29-1 and TRBJ2-7; 9 bases align to TRBD1. The CDR3 contains 16 residues. With 4 bases clipped from V and 3 bases from J, the junction kept 13 bases outside the gene matches. The germline CDR1 and CDR2 sequences are SQVTM and ANQGSEA. CDR3 bases: TGCAGCGTTGTTGGGGCCACCGGGACAGGGATCTACGAGCAGTACTTC. This sequence encodes CSVVGATGTGIYEQYF.

This clone was found a few times. This chain joins TRBV14 and TRBJ2-7, with 12 bases identical to TRBD1. CDR3 length: 16 residues. The J segment lost 6 bases and the V segment lost 1 base, leaving 7 bases of the junction unmatched. Germline CDR1 reads SGHDN; CDR2 reads FVKESK. For the CDR3, the DNA is TGTGCCAGCAGCCAAGGGCCCGGGACAGGGGGCGGCGAGCAGTACTTC. Its protein is CASSQGPGTGGGEQYF.

The chain couples TRBV15 to TRBJ1-5; unclear D gene. This CDR3 has 14 residues. The germline V and J ends were trimmed by 0 bases and 0 bases, with 3 bases remaining between them. The germline gives CDR1 LNHNV, CDR2 YYDKDF (reference sequence). The CDR3 coding sequence is TGTGCCACCAGCAGAGATTTTAGCAATCAGCCCCAGCATTTT. It is translated as CATSRDFSNQPQHF.

This chain joins TRBV12-5 and TRBJ2-7, with 9 bases fitting TRBD1. The CDR3 spans 17 residues. The V gene end was trimmed by 6 bases and the J gene end by 3 bases; junction bases not matched to a gene: 15. CDR1 is LGHNT, CDR2 FRNRAP, per germline. For the CDR3, the DNA is TGTGCTAGTGGACCACGGGTGGGGGACAGGGTGATCTACGAGCAGTACTTC. Translation: CASGPRVGDRVIYEQYF.

The rearrangement links TRBV19 to TRBJ2-7; 9 positions agree with TRBD1. V shed 6 bases and J 0 bases; nucleotides not matched to a gene: 3. The CDR3 runs to 14 residues. CDR1 is LNHDA and CDR2 is SQIVND in the germline V gene (reference sequence). This CDR3 is CASSPQGASYEQYF. The CDR3 coding sequence is TGTGCCAGTAGCCCACAGGGGGCCTCCTACGAGCAGTACTTC.

The genes are TRBV6-1 and TRBJ2-7; possibly TRBD1 for D (6 bases). CDR1 is MNHNS and CDR2 is SASEGT in the germline V gene. CDR3 length equals 14 residues. Between the trimmed V and J ends, which lost 6 bases and 0 bases, there was a span of 12 bases. The DNA for the CDR3 is TGTGCCAGCAGCGCCGGACAGAGCTCCTACGAGCAGTACTTC. It specifies CASSAGQSSYEQYF.

With respect to this clone: Distinct nucleotide sequences in the sample also encode this CDR3. This sequence joins TRBV5-6 and TRBJ2-5, with D uncertain. Germline-derived CDR1 and CDR2 are SGHDT and YYEEEE. This CDR3 region has 12 residues. Trimming shortened V by 0 bases and J by 5 bases, and 5 bases separated the two germline ends. The CDR3 region has the DNA TGTGCCAGCAGCTTGGGGTTGGAGACCCAGTACTTC. Amino acid sequence: CASSLGLETQYF.

This clone was seen just once. This chain joins TRBV6-5 and TRBJ2-2; 8 positions agree with TRBD1. This CDR3 is built from 14 residues. Germline assignment: CDR1 MNHEY and CDR2 SVGAGI. Germline trimming cut 6 bases from V and 4 bases from J; bases unmatched to any gene: 4. For the CDR3, the DNA is TGTGCCAGCAGCCCGACAGGGGTCACCGGGGAGCTGTTTTTT. Encoded protein: CASSPTGVTGELFF.

V and J are TRBV4-1 and TRBJ1-4; no firm D call. CDR3 length: 11 amino acids. Per germline, CDR1 MGHRA and CDR2 YSYEKL. V lost 4 bases, J lost 10 bases, and 7 bases lay in between. The CDR3 sequence is CASSLDGKLFF. In DNA, the CDR3 is TGCGCCAGCAGCCTAGACGGAAAACTGTTTTTT.